Listed below are T cell receptor beta chains from one sample, sequenced in a study of type 1 regulatory T cells. Antigens for these TCRs are unknown. TCRdb re-derived calls from the reads in MiXCR, one entry per CDR3 protein. The top ten clones hold 12% to 15% of a sample with roughly 25,000 distinct CDR3 sequences, about two thirds of them seen once. Specimen: cultured T cells, either the whole culture or a sorted T cell fraction (not recorded which). Every receptor here comes from a human donor in good health. The conserved cysteine and the conserved F or W are not part of the CDR3 here.

v_call: TRBV11-2
j_call: TRBJ2-3
cdr3_aa: ASRREQTTQY

v_call: TRBV12-3/TRBV12-4
j_call: TRBJ2-5
cdr3_aa: ASSPRSLGRRRGETQY

v_call: TRBV27
j_call: TRBJ1-5
cdr3_aa: ASSPLQGSNQPQH

v_call: TRBV7-2
j_call: TRBJ2-7
cdr3_aa: ASSLNPGRASYEQY

v_call: TRBV15
j_call: TRBJ1-5
cdr3_aa: ATSRKSSNQPQH

v_call: TRBV20-1
j_call: TRBJ2-1
cdr3_aa: IAGANEQF

v_call: TRBV2
j_call: TRBJ2-5
cdr3_aa: ASRVTTPRSAQY

v_call: TRBV7-2
j_call: TRBJ2-7
cdr3_aa: ASSLGTSLGEQY

v_call: TRBV3-1
j_call: TRBJ2-7
cdr3_aa: ASSQWARGGRYEQY

v_call: TRBV18
j_call: TRBJ2-2
cdr3_aa: ASSHSGGSNTGELF

v_call: TRBV7-2
j_call: TRBJ2-7
cdr3_aa: ASSSLPAEQY

v_call: TRBV20-1
j_call: TRBJ1-1
cdr3_aa: SASRQLNTEAF

v_call: TRBV3-1
j_call: TRBJ2-2
cdr3_aa: ASSLTGQGATGELF

v_call: TRBV7-8
j_call: TRBJ1-5
cdr3_aa: ASSSGQGYNQPQH

v_call: TRBV18
j_call: TRBJ1-1
cdr3_aa: ASSRQKTEAF

v_call: TRBV9
j_call: TRBJ2-7
cdr3_aa: ASSVGGGFSYEQY

v_call: TRBV29-1
j_call: TRBJ1-1
cdr3_aa: SAYRVGTEAF

v_call: TRBV12-3/TRBV12-4
j_call: TRBJ1-3
cdr3_aa: ASSSVDSSGNTIY

v_call: TRBV7-9
j_call: TRBJ2-1
cdr3_aa: ASNQKGQGEQF

v_call: TRBV6-5
j_call: TRBJ2-2
cdr3_aa: ASSKGQSELF

v_call: TRBV5-1
j_call: TRBJ2-3
cdr3_aa: ASSSSGANTQY

v_call: TRBV20-1
j_call: TRBJ2-7
cdr3_aa: SARGGWGLDEQY

v_call: TRBV7-9
j_call: TRBJ2-1
cdr3_aa: ASSLGLLEWGEQF

v_call: TRBV10-3
j_call: TRBJ1-2
cdr3_aa: AIRRTDYGYT

v_call: TRBV27
j_call: TRBJ2-3
cdr3_aa: ASSWAGPSGGTQY

v_call: TRBV18
j_call: TRBJ1-4
cdr3_aa: ASSPSGNEKLF

v_call: TRBV7-8
j_call: TRBJ1-2
cdr3_aa: ASSSITGTAYGYT

v_call: TRBV15
j_call: TRBJ2-1
cdr3_aa: ATSRESPGRYNEQF

v_call: TRBV12-3/TRBV12-4
j_call: TRBJ2-5
cdr3_aa: ASSFLETQY

v_call: TRBV29-1
j_call: TRBJ2-5
cdr3_aa: SGDQGAGETQY

v_call: TRBV2
j_call: TRBJ1-3
cdr3_aa: ASEPDRVAGNTIY

v_call: TRBV3-1
j_call: TRBJ1-1
cdr3_aa: ASSQGWQSNTEAF

v_call: TRBV20-1
j_call: TRBJ2-7
cdr3_aa: SARDLGSEQY

v_call: TRBV5-1
j_call: TRBJ2-3
cdr3_aa: ASSRDISTDTQY

v_call: TRBV11-2
j_call: TRBJ1-6
cdr3_aa: ASRQQGASSPLH

v_call: TRBV11-1
j_call: TRBJ2-3
cdr3_aa: ASSLSRGAGTDTQY

v_call: TRBV18
j_call: TRBJ2-5
cdr3_aa: ASSPVSGGETQY

v_call: TRBV7-2
j_call: TRBJ1-4
cdr3_aa: ASSLARGQGLAKLF

v_call: TRBV18
j_call: TRBJ2-3
cdr3_aa: ASSPQGQQTDTQY

v_call: TRBV9
j_call: TRBJ2-2
cdr3_aa: ASSVGQAGYTGELF

v_call: TRBV5-1
j_call: TRBJ2-3
cdr3_aa: ASSLEGQGDADTQY

v_call: TRBV2
j_call: TRBJ2-2
cdr3_aa: ASRAGTLNTGELF

v_call: TRBV28
j_call: TRBJ1-5
cdr3_aa: ASSLQGAGSNQPQH

v_call: TRBV12-3/TRBV12-4
j_call: TRBJ2-7
cdr3_aa: ASSVEGQGSEQY

v_call: TRBV7-2
j_call: TRBJ2-3
cdr3_aa: ASTPRTGPDTQY

v_call: TRBV5-1
j_call: TRBJ1-5
cdr3_aa: ASSLVRQGAAGVGNQPQH